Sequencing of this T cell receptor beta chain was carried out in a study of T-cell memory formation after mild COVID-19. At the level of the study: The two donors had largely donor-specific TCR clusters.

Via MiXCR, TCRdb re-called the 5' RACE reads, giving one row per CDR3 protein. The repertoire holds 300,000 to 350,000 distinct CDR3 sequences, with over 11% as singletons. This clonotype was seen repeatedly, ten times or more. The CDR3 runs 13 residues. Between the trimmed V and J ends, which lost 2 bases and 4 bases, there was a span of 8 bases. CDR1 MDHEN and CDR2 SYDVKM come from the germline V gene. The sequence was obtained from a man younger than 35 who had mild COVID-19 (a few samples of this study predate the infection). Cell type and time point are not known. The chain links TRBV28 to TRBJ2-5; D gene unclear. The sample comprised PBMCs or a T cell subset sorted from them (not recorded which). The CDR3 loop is CASSLIRRETQYF. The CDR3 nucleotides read TGTGCCAGCAGTTTAATTCGACGAGAGACCCAGTACTTC.